A single sample gave rise to the 14 T cell receptor beta chains below, sequenced in a study of CD8 T cells in ankylosing spondylitis. Study findings and constraints: A motif in TCR beta, a set of 8 or 9 highly homologous variants, appeared characteristic of ankylosing spondylitis blood.

Antigens of these TCRs are unknown. MiXCR, run by TCRdb on the 5' RACE reads, gives a single entry per CDR3 protein. This sample yields 470,000 or so distinct CDR3 sequences, of which roughly 26% are seen a single time; roughly 0.8% belongs to the top ten. The sample comprised blood, either unsorted or a sorted T cell fraction (not recorded which). Receptors were obtained from a male donor with ankylosing spondylitis.

The gene calls are TRBV20-1 and TRBJ2-3; D might be TRBD2 (5 bases). The V gene lost 3 bases and the J gene lost 1 base, with 8 bases spanning the gap. Per the germline V gene, CDR1 is DFQATT and CDR2 is SNEGSKA (reference sequence). The CDR3 sequence is 13 residues long. Here the CDR3 DNA reads TGCAGTGCTAGCTTAGCGCGCACAGATACGCAGTATTTT. The encoded protein is CSASLARTDTQYF.

This clonotype came up once. The chain is built from TRBV20-1 and TRBJ1-4; D is uncertain. V lost 0 bases and J lost 0, with 8 bases in between. Germline V gene data show CDR1 as DFQATT and CDR2 as SNEGSKA (reference sequence). The CDR3 is 15 amino acids. CDR3 nucleotide sequence: TGCAGTGCTAGAGATCAAAGGGCAACTAATGAAAAACTGTTTTTT. Protein: CSARDQRATNEKLFF.

In its sample, this clonotype was seen many times. This chain uses TRBV7-2 with TRBJ1-3; D might be TRBD1 (6 bases). This CDR3 spans 16 amino acids. V was shortened by 1 base and J by 3 bases, with 13 bases between the two germline ends. Germline V CDR1 and CDR2: SGHTA, FQGNSA. The CDR3: CASSLDPGRGGNTIYF. Written as DNA, the CDR3 is TGTGCCAGCAGCTTAGATCCCGGCAGGGGTGGAAACACCATATATTTT. Looking up the rest from reference TRBV7-2 and TRBJ1-3 gives the full variable domain: GAGVSQSPSNKVTEKGKDVELRCDPISGHTALYWYRQSLGQGLEFLIYFQGNSAPDKSGLPSDRFSAERTGGSVSTLTIQRTQQEDSAVYLCASSLDPGRGGNTIYFGEGSWLTVV.

This chain joins TRBV7-8 and TRBJ2-5, with 9 positions matching TRBD2. The CDR3 covers 16 residues. CDR1 is SGHVS, CDR2 FQNEAQ, per germline. Unmatched junction bases numbered 9, after V lost 3 bases and J lost 4 bases. CDR3 loop: CASSFFGTSLRETQYF. The CDR3 DNA reads TGTGCCAGCAGCTTCTTCGGGACTAGCCTGAGAGAGACCCAGTACTTC. The full variable domain, completed using reference TRBV7-8 and TRBJ2-5, is GAGVSQSPRYKVAKRGQDVALRCDPISGHVSLFWYQQALGQGPEFLTYFQNEAQLDKSGLPSDRFFAERPEGSVSTLKIQRTQQEDSAVYLCASSFFGTSLRETQYFGPGTRLLVL.

The table lists this clonotype with a few counts. V usage is TRBV5-1 and J usage is TRBJ2-1, with D unclear. Germline lookup yields CDR1 SGHRS and CDR2 YFSETQ. V shed 4 bases and J shed 6 bases, with 17 bases lying between them. This CDR3 spans 15 amino acids. In nucleotides, the CDR3 is TGCGCCAGCAGCACCACTCCTCACCCCGGCAATGAGCAGTTCTTC. This translates into CASSTTPHPGNEQFF.

This clonotype was detected a few times. The gene calls are TRBV7-6 and TRBJ2-7, with D perhaps given as TRBD1 or TRBD2 (6 bases each). The V end lost 4 bases, the J end lost 3 bases, and 13 bases lay between the germline ends. Looked up from germline, CDR1 is SGHVS and CDR2 is FNYEAQ. CDR3 length: 14 residues. Written as DNA, the CDR3 is TGTGCCAGCAGCTCTGGAGGGGACATCTACGAGCAGTACTTC. Encoded protein: CASSSGGDIYEQYF.

This clonotype was detected many times. The CDR3 DNA sequence: TGTGCCAGCAGCTCCTTATTCGGCACTGAAGCTTTCTTT. It yields the protein CASSSLFGTEAFF. The chain employs TRBV7-9 and TRBJ1-1; D is ambiguous. This CDR3 is 13 amino acids long. The germline V gene has CDR1 SEHNR and CDR2 FQNEAQ (reference sequence). The V gene lost 4 bases and the J gene lost 4 bases, with 10 bases spanning the gap.

The chain combines TRBV24-1 with TRBJ2-7; D not certain. Trimming took off 4 bases at V and 7 bases at J, with 10 bases between the two ends. CDR1 is KGHDR, CDR2 SFDVKD, per germline. The CDR3 has 12 amino acids. CDR3 in DNA: TGTGCCACCAGTGACCCCGACGGAGAGCAGTACGTC. Encoded protein: CATSDPDGEQYV.

A few counts support this clonotype. V gene TRBV25-1 combines with J gene TRBJ2-1; no firm D call. V lost 4 bases and J lost 3, with 13 bases in between. This CDR3 is built from 15 residues. From germline, CDR1 is MGHDK and CDR2 SYGVNS. This chain's CDR3 is CASSGYGVNYNEQFF. CDR3 bases: TGTGCCAGCAGTGGCTACGGTGTTAACTACAATGAGCAGTTCTTC.

This clonotype occurred a few times. The CDR3 DNA sequence: TGTGCCAGCAGTTACCCATCGGGGGGCGGTCATAACACTGAAGCTTTCTTT. It translates to CASSYPSGGGHNTEAFF. The chain is built from TRBV6-5 and TRBJ1-1; possibly TRBD1 for D (6 bases). CDR3 length: 17 amino acids. Trimming removed 2 bases at V and 2 bases at J, with 18 bases between. Germline V gene sequence: CDR1 MNHEY, CDR2 SVGAGI.

In its sample, this clonotype was seen a few times. The CDR3 coding sequence is TGCGCCAGCAGCTCCGGGAGTCTAGGGGGCGTCGAGACCCAGTACTTC. This translates into CASSSGSLGGVETQYF. The chain combines TRBV5-1 with TRBJ2-5; maybe TRBD1 (7 bases). The germline V and J ends were trimmed by 3 bases and 5 bases, with 20 bases remaining between them. The CDR3 contains 16 residues. Germline V gene lookup returns CDR1 SGHRS and CDR2 YFSETQ. The entire variable domain, with the rest obtained from reference TRBV5-1 and TRBJ2-5, is as follows: KAGVTQTPRYLIKTRGQQVTLSCSPISGHRSVSWYQQTPGQGLQFLFEYFSETQRNKGNFPGRFSGRQFSNSRSEMNVSTLELGDSALYLCASSSGSLGGVETQYFGPGTRLLVL.

This clonotype was detected only a few times. The gene calls are TRBV30 and TRBJ2-7; D gene ambiguous. Per the germline V gene, CDR1 is GTSNPN and CDR2 is SVGIG (reference sequence). This CDR3 comprises 11 residues. Trimming left V 6 bases short and J 3 bases short, with 9 bases between. The CDR3 protein is CACDTFYEQYF. CDR3 coding DNA: TGTGCCTGTGACACTTTCTACGAGCAGTACTTC.

V gene TRBV20-1 combines with J gene TRBJ2-5; D remains unclear. Germline CDR1 reads DFQATT; CDR2 reads SNEGSKA (reference sequence). CDR3 size: 13 residues. Trimming cost V 1 base and J 1 base, with 7 bases left between them. As DNA, the CDR3 is TGCAGTGCTAGAGTTGGAAGCCAAGAGACCCAGTACTTC. It is translated as CSARVGSQETQYF.

The V call is TRBV11-1, the J call TRBJ2-3; either TRBD1 or TRBD2 may supply D (6 bases each). CDR3 length equals 19 residues. The V gene's germline CDR1 is SGHAT and CDR2 FQDESV (reference sequence). Trimming cost V 8 bases and J 4 bases, with 31 bases left between them. The DNA for the CDR3 is TGTGCCAGCTGCCTGATTGGGGGGCGAGTGCGCGGGATAGCAGATACGCAGTATTTT. Encoded protein: CASCLIGGRVRGIADTQYF.